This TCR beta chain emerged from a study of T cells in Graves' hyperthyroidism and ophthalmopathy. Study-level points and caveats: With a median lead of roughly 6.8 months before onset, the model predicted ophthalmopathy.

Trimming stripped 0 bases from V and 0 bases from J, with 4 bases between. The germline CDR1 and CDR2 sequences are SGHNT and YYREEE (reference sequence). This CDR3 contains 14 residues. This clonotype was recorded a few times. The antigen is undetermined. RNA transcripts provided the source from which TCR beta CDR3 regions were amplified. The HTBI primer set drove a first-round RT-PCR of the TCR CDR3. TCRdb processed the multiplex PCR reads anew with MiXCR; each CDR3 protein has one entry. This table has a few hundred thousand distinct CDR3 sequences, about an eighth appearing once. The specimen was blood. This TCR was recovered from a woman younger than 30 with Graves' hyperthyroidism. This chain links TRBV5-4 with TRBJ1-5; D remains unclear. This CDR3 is CASSLAPSNQPQHF. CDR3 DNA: TGTGCCAGCAGCTTGGCACCTAGCAATCAGCCCCAGCATTTT.